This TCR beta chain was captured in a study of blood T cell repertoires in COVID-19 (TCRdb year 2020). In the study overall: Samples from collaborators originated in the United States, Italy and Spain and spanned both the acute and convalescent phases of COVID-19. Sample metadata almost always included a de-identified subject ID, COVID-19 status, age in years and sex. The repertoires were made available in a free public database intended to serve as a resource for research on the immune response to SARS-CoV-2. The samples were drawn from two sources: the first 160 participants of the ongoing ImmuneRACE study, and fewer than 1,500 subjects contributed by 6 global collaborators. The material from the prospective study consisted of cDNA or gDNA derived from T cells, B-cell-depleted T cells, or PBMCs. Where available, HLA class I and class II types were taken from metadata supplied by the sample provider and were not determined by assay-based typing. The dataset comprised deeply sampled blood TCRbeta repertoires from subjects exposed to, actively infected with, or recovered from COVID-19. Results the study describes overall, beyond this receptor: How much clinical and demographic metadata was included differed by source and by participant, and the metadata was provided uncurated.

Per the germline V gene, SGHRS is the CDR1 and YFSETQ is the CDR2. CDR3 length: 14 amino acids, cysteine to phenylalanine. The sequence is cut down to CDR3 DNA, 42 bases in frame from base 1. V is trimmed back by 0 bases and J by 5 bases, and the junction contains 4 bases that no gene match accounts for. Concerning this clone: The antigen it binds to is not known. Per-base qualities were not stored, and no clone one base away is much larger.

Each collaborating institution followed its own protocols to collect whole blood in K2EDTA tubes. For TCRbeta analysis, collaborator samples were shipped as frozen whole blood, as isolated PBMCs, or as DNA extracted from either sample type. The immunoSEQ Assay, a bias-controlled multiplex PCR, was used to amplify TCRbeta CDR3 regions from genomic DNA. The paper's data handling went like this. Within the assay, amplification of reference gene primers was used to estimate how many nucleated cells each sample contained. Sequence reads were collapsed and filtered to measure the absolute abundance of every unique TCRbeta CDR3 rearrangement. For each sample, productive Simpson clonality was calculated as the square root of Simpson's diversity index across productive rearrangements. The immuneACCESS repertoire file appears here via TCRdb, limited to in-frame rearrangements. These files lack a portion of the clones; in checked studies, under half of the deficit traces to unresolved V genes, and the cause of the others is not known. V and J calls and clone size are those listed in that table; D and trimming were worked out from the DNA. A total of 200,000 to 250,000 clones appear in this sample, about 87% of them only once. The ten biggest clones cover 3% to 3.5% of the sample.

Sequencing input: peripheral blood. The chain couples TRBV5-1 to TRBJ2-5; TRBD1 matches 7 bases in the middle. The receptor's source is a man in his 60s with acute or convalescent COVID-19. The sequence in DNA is TGCGCCAGCAGCTTGGCGACAGGGCGGGAGACCCAGTACTTC. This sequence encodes CASSLATGRETQYF.